This T cell receptor (beta chain) was retrieved from a study of CD8 T cells in ankylosing spondylitis. TCRdb used MiXCR to reprocess the 5' RACE reads, holding one entry per CDR3 protein. The repertoire holds fewer than 400,000 distinct CDR3 sequences, 14% to 15% seen once, with about 1% in the top ten. There are 16 residues in the CDR3. The V end was cut by 7 bases, the J end by 0 bases, with 18 bases between. Germline V gene lookup returns CDR1 SNHLY and CDR2 FYNNEI. This receptor was obtained from a male donor with ankylosing spondylitis or in good health (not recorded which). The source material was blood, either unsorted or a sorted T cell fraction (not recorded which). The chain recombines TRBV2 with TRBJ1-2; possibly TRBD1 for D (5 bases). The chain's CDR3 is CASTGTVSFSNYGYTF. In nucleotides, the CDR3 is TGTGCCAGCACGGGGACGGTTTCCTTTTCTAACTATGGCTACACCTTC.